This T cell receptor (beta chain) stems from a study of CD8 T cells in ankylosing spondylitis. Notes on the study in general: Reportedly, significant enrichment of disease-linked clones occurred in matched ankylosing spondylitis synovial fluid. The study identified a TCR beta motif of under ten highly homologous variants that appeared characteristic of ankylosing spondylitis blood.

As regards this clonotype: What it binds is not known.

Each CDR3 protein is one row after TCRdb ran MiXCR on the 5' RACE reads. Of about 130,000 distinct CDR3 sequences detected, 9.3% appear once; the ten largest clones hold approximately 3.3%. This CDR3 is 16 amino acids long. Germline V CDR1 and CDR2: MDHEN, SYDVKM. After removal of 6 bases from V and 9 bases from J, the junction contained 14 bases not matched to a gene. Sequencing used blood, either unsorted or a sorted T cell fraction (not recorded which). The J gene is TRBJ2-1, the V gene TRBV28; 10 bases map to TRBD2. The receptor comes from a male donor with ankylosing spondylitis or in good health (not recorded which). CDR3 in amino acids: CASSRRGSGRAFEQFF. The CDR3, as DNA: TGTGCCAGCAGCCGCCGGGGGAGCGGGAGGGCCTTTGAGCAGTTCTTC.